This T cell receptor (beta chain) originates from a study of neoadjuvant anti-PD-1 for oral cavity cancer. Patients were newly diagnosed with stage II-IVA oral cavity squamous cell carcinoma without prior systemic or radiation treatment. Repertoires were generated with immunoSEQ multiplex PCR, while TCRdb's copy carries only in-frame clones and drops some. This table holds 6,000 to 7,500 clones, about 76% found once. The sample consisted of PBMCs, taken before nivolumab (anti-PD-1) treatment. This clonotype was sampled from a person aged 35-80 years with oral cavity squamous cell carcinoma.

CDR3 protein: CASSSEQNEQYF. As DNA, the CDR3 is TGTGCCAGCAGTTCCGAACAGAACGAGCAGTACTTC. The chain carries TRBV6-6 and TRBJ2-7, with D unresolved. CDR1 is MNHNY and CDR2 is SVGAGI in the germline V gene (reference sequence). The CDR3 has 12 residues. Trimming pared 4 bases from V and 5 bases from J, leaving 9 bases between.